The rows below give T cell receptor beta chains drawn from one sample of a study of T cell changes during pregnancy in multiple sclerosis. The repertoire was sequenced with immunoSEQ multiplex PCR; TCRdb's copy has only in-frame clones and lacks some. In the table there are 50,000 to 65,000 clones, roughly 93% of which are singletons. The sequencing used peripheral blood, collected in the second trimester of pregnancy. The receptors here all came from a female donor with multiple sclerosis, enrolled in a pregnancy study. CDR3s include the opening cysteine and the closing phenylalanine or tryptophan. Each record gives: CDR3 protein, CDR3 DNA, J gene, clone size, D gene, V gene. The D gene is left open where the match is weak. Size is stated for part of the rows, as once, few or many counts, or as a class when the clone is expanded.

cdr3_aa: CASSLEWRTSTDTQYF
cdr3_nt: TGTGCCAGCAGCTTGGAGTGGCGGACTAGCACAGATACGCAGTATTTT
j_call: TRBJ2-3
clone_size: NA
d_call: NA
v_call: TRBV5-4

cdr3_aa: CASSAPYREDSTEAFF
cdr3_nt: TGCGCCAGCAGTGCACCATACAGGGAAGACAGCACTGAAGCTTTCTTT
j_call: TRBJ1-1
clone_size: NA
d_call: NA
v_call: TRBV10-2

cdr3_aa: CASSSGTGGFQPQHF
cdr3_nt: TGTGCCAGCAGTTCCGGGACAGGGGGCTTTCAGCCCCAGCATTTT
j_call: TRBJ1-5
clone_size: NA
d_call: TRBD1
v_call: TRBV6-5

cdr3_aa: CASSVEGGAIWTDTQYF
cdr3_nt: TGTGCCAGCAGCGTAGAAGGGGGGGCAATATGGACAGATACGCAGTATTTT
j_call: TRBJ2-3
clone_size: NA
d_call: NA
v_call: TRBV9

cdr3_aa: CASRGAGTDTQYF
cdr3_nt: TGCGCCAGCAGAGGGGCGGGCACAGATACGCAGTATTTT
j_call: TRBJ2-3
clone_size: NA
d_call: NA
v_call: TRBV5-1

cdr3_aa: CASSLYASFERNEQFF
cdr3_nt: TGTGCCAGCAGCTTGTATGCTAGCTTCGAAAGAAATGAGCAGTTCTTC
j_call: TRBJ2-1
clone_size: NA
d_call: NA
v_call: TRBV5-6

cdr3_aa: CAWSVASSYNSPLHF
cdr3_nt: TGTGCCTGGAGCGTCGCCAGCTCCTATAATTCACCCCTCCACTTT
j_call: TRBJ1-6
clone_size: NA
d_call: NA
v_call: TRBV30

cdr3_aa: CASSEVVRAFF
cdr3_nt: TGTGCCAGCAGTGAAGTTGTTCGAGCTTTCTTT
j_call: TRBJ1-1
clone_size: NA
d_call: NA
v_call: TRBV2

cdr3_aa: CASSLVLLGTGELFF
cdr3_nt: TGTGCCAGCAGCTTAGTACTCCTAGGAACCGGGGAGCTGTTTTTT
j_call: TRBJ2-2
clone_size: NA
d_call: NA
v_call: TRBV7-9

cdr3_aa: CSVGGQGDSTGELFF
cdr3_nt: TGCAGCGTGGGAGGACAGGGGGATTCGACCGGGGAGCTGTTTTTT
j_call: TRBJ2-2
clone_size: NA
d_call: TRBD1
v_call: TRBV29-1

cdr3_aa: CASSVVARTDTQYF
cdr3_nt: TGTGCCAGCAGCGTAGTAGCGCGCACAGATACGCAGTATTTT
j_call: TRBJ2-3
clone_size: NA
d_call: NA
v_call: TRBV9

cdr3_aa: CASSHPGTAFYEQYF
cdr3_nt: TGTGCCAGCAGTCACCCCGGGACAGCATTCTACGAGCAGTACTTC
j_call: TRBJ2-7
clone_size: NA
d_call: TRBD1
v_call: TRBV2

cdr3_aa: CSVEGELRGGTQYF
cdr3_nt: TGCAGCGTTGAAGGAGAGTTGAGGGGGGGTACGCAGTATTTT
j_call: TRBJ2-3
clone_size: NA
d_call: NA
v_call: TRBV29-1

cdr3_aa: CASSIAPASVRMNTEAFF
cdr3_nt: TGTGCCAGTAGTATAGCCCCAGCATCTGTCAGGATGAACACTGAAGCTTTCTTT
j_call: TRBJ1-1
clone_size: once
d_call: NA
v_call: TRBV19

cdr3_aa: CATPGQGDDQAFF
cdr3_nt: TGTGCCACCCCCGGGCAGGGGGATGATCAAGCTTTCTTT
j_call: TRBJ1-1
clone_size: once
d_call: TRBD1
v_call: TRBV7-9

cdr3_aa: CASTPYSGNTIYF
cdr3_nt: TGTGCCAGCACGCCCTACTCTGGAAACACCATATATTTT
j_call: TRBJ1-3
clone_size: NA
d_call: NA
v_call: TRBV19

cdr3_aa: CASSSGSYSGANVLTF
cdr3_nt: TGTGCCAGCAGCTCGGGGTCATACTCTGGGGCCAACGTCCTGACTTTC
j_call: TRBJ2-6
clone_size: NA
d_call: NA
v_call: TRBV7-3

cdr3_aa: CASSLRLTQYEQYF
cdr3_nt: TGTGCCAGCAGCTTGAGATTAACCCAATACGAGCAGTACTTC
j_call: TRBJ2-7
clone_size: NA
d_call: NA
v_call: TRBV7-2

cdr3_aa: CASSQIPTLEGNQPQHF
cdr3_nt: TGTGCCAGCTCACAAATCCCGACACTGGAAGGCAATCAGCCCCAGCATTTT
j_call: TRBJ1-5
clone_size: once
d_call: NA
v_call: TRBV18

cdr3_aa: CASSLRTNTGELFF
cdr3_nt: TGTGCCAGCAGCTTGAGGACGAACACCGGGGAGCTGTTTTTT
j_call: TRBJ2-2
clone_size: NA
d_call: NA
v_call: TRBV6-5

cdr3_aa: CASSTRAGPTYEQYF
cdr3_nt: TGTGCCAGTAGTACCAGAGCAGGGCCCACCTACGAGCAGTACTTC
j_call: TRBJ2-7
clone_size: NA
d_call: NA
v_call: TRBV19